This T cell receptor (beta chain) originates from a study of control samples from healthy donors and cancer patients. This CDR3 comprises 15 residues. Trimming cost V 4 bases and J 0 bases; bases outside gene matches: 4. CDR1 SGDLS and CDR2 YYNGEE come from the germline V gene. This clone was seen once. The assay was immunoSEQ multiplex PCR, and TCRdb's table has in-frame clones only and misses some. The profile shows approximately 86,000 clones, about 83% of them singletons. The sequencing sample was made of blood. The chain carries TRBV9 and TRBJ2-3, with 8 bases that match TRBD2. The clonotype comes from a woman in her thirties or forties in good health. CDR3: CASSSGGGSTDTQYF. The CDR3 DNA reads TGTGCCAGCAGCTCCGGCGGGGGGAGCACAGATACGCAGTATTTT.